Below, one TCR beta chain is given with its context. The antigen is not known. These data come from a study of cytomegalovirus exposure and HLA in healthy donors. For the study at large: It was reported in a later analysis that the approximately 120 validation repertoires used the same platform as the 650 to 800 first-cohort repertoires. Whole-study results and caveats: The study designated 150 or so TCR beta chains cytomegalovirus-associated. The CMV antigen specificity of three CMV-associated chains was confirmed through in vitro analysis.

Libraries were prepared by immunoSEQ multiplex PCR; TCRdb keeps only in-frame clonotypes and omits some of them. Of 190,000 or so clones in the sample, approximately 83% are singletons; the top ten hold 2.5% to 3.5%. V lost 8 bases to trimming and J lost 6 bases; unmatched junction nucleotides: 7. The CDR3 contains 13 residues. Germline V CDR1 and CDR2: MNHEY, SVGAGI. The sequence was obtained from a woman between 18 and 29 years old in good health and CMV-seropositive. The sample was PBMCs. The gene calls are TRBV6-5 and TRBJ2-1; 7 nucleotides align to TRBD2. DNA for the CDR3: TGTGCCAGCCGAAAAGGCGGGGGCAATGAGCAGTTCTTC. It translates to CASRKGGGNEQFF.